The source of this T cell receptor beta chain is a study of CD8+ T cells in alopecia areata. As for the study in general: Treated patients were given oral tofacitinib, which was dosed at 5 to 10 mg twice daily.

Researchers gathered lesional scalp punch biopsies and peripheral blood from patients with alopecia areata. Study results and limitations: Affected lesional scalp, above all in alopecia totalis/universalis, was more clonal than normal scalp. Scalp sample sequencing also detects resident alphabeta T cells of normal skin.

As concerns this clone: No antigen is known for it.

Sequencing relied on a cDNA template that was reverse transcribed from extracted RNA. Method: immunoSEQ multiplex PCR; TCRdb's copy keeps in-frame clones and lacks some. The sample yields fewer than 100,000 clones, around two fifths seen once. Trimming removed 3 bases from V and 3 bases from J, with 2 bases in between. The CDR3 contains 10 residues. Germline values: CDR1 DFQATT, CDR2 SNEGSKA (reference sequence). The TCR originated in a human donor with alopecia areata. The genes are TRBV20-1 and TRBJ1-2; D gene unclear. The sequencing input was CD4+ T cells sorted from blood. CDR3 in amino acids: CSARDYGYTF. CDR3 bases: TGCAGTGCTAGGGACTATGGCTACACCTTC.